This T cell receptor (beta chain) was profiled in a study of vaccination and CD4 T cells after COVID-19. Study in general: Post-COVID samples were collected a median approximately 97 days following diagnosis, spanning 35 to 161.

Sequencing of cultured CD4+ T cell DNA used the Oncomine TCR Beta short-read assay. TCRdb re-analysed the PCR reads in MiXCR, keeping a single row per CDR3 protein. The sample includes 13,000 to 15,000 distinct CDR3 sequences, roughly 53% of them seen just once. With respect to this clonotype: Antigen specificity is unknown.

Study-level findings and limits: Counts of SARS-CoV-2-reactive clonotypes had a median that went from approximately 21 to 40, a nonsignificant change.

Treatment given: approximately 9-day PBMC culture with coronavirus spike peptide pools or control peptides (ViraFEST assay). IL-2 (around 9.1 IU/ml) and peptide pools (around 10 ug/ml) were added to cultures of approximately 2 million PBMCs per well. There are 12 residues in the CDR3. The germline CDR1 and CDR2 sequences are DFQATT and SNEGSKA (reference sequence). Trimming took 3 bases from V and 8 from J, leaving 13 bases between them. The genes are TRBV20-1 and TRBJ1-1, with D possibly TRBD1 on 6 matching bases. This clonotype originated in a human donor who had recovered from COVID-19. The source material was CD4+ T cells from blood, cultured in vitro. The CDR3 nucleotides are TGCAGTGCTAGTCCGGACAGCCCAGAAGCTTTCTTT. It encodes CSASPDSPEAFF.